These 19 T cell receptor beta chains were all obtained from the same sample, sequenced in a study of OX40 agonist ivuxolimab in advanced cancers. Using immunoSEQ multiplex PCR, the repertoire was profiled, and TCRdb retains in-frame clones only, with some absent. This sample has roughly 49,000 clones, with 88% found just once. Here the sequenced sample was CD4+ or CD8+ T cells sorted from blood, taken in a trial of the OX40 agonist ivuxolimab. The receptor set was obtained from an adult with an advanced solid tumor such as melanoma, head and neck, liver or kidney cancer.

The rearrangement joins TRBV14 to TRBJ1-1; maybe TRBD1 (5 bases). The V gene lost 4 bases and the J gene lost 0 bases, with 9 bases spanning the gap. The germline V gene has CDR1 SGHDN and CDR2 FVKESK. This CDR3 has 14 amino acids. The CDR3 is CASSRAGMNTEAFF. The CDR3 DNA reads as TGTGCCAGCAGCCGGGCAGGGATGAACACTGAAGCTTTCTTT.

The V gene is TRBV29-1, the J gene TRBJ2-6; no reliable D call. Trimming removed 5 bases from V and 0 bases from J, with 8 bases in between. Per germline, CDR1 SQVTM and CDR2 ANQGSEA. CDR3 length equals 14 residues. This CDR3 is CSVTESSGANVLTF. CDR3 sequence (DNA): TGCAGCGTTACCGAGAGCTCTGGGGCCAACGTCCTGACTTTC.

V usage is TRBV29-1 and J usage is TRBJ1-2; tentative D call: TRBD1 (6 bases). Germline CDR1 SQVTM, CDR2 ANQGSEA. The CDR3 spans 12 residues. Trimming pared 3 bases from V and 9 bases from J, leaving 14 bases between. This CDR3 is CSVEVAGVRYTF. The CDR3 DNA follows: TGCAGCGTTGAGGTCGCAGGGGTACGCTACACCTTC.

The gene calls are TRBV27 and TRBJ2-2; no firm D call. With 5 bases removed from V and 8 bases from J, the gap between germline ends came to 18 bases. This CDR3 region has 15 residues. Germline V gives CDR1 MNHEY, CDR2 SMNVEV (reference sequence). The CDR3 DNA follows: TGTGCCAGCAGTCCTAGGGCACGAGGACCTGGGGAGCTGTTTTTT. Translated: CASSPRARGPGELFF.

Only one count was recorded for this clone. The chain joins TRBV12-5 to TRBJ1-1; TRBD1 is a possible D gene (5 bases). The CDR3 runs 12 residues. Trimming left V 1 base short and J 7 bases short, with 7 bases between. CDR1 LGHNT and CDR2 FRNRAP come from the germline V gene. The CDR3 DNA follows: TGTGCTAGTGGTTTGGGGCAGGGTGAAGCTTTCTTT. Its translation is CASGLGQGEAFF.

The chain combines TRBV6-5 with TRBJ2-7; tentatively, D is TRBD1 or TRBD2 (5 bases each). Germline CDR1 MNHEY, CDR2 SVGAGI. The CDR3 runs 11 residues. Trimming took off 6 bases at V and 10 bases at J, with 13 bases between the two ends. The CDR3 sequence: CASSHRDGQYF. The DNA of the CDR3 is TGTGCCAGCAGCCACCGGGACGGACAGTACTTC.

The chain links TRBV27 to TRBJ1-2; TRBD1 matches 7 bases. The germline gives CDR1 MNHEY, CDR2 SMNVEV (reference sequence). V lost 5 bases, J lost 7 bases, and 13 bases stayed unmatched. The CDR3 runs to 15 residues. CDR3 bases: TGTGCCAGCAGTCCCAGAAACAGGGGCATGGGTGGCTACACCTTC. It yields the protein CASSPRNRGMGGYTF.

The gene calls are TRBV9 and TRBJ1-2; D unresolved. The CDR3 covers 13 residues. V lost 6 bases and J 5 bases, leaving 14 bases between the germline ends. The V gene's germline CDR1 is SGDLS and CDR2 YYNGEE. CDR3 sequence (DNA): TGTGCCAGCAACCGAGACGGCAAATATGGCTACACCTTC. This encodes CASNRDGKYGYTF.

The chain links TRBV5-1 to TRBJ2-1; 10 nucleotides align to TRBD2. J lost 9 bases, V lost 4 bases, and 13 bases had no gene match. This CDR3 is built from 16 residues. In germline, CDR1 is SGHRS, CDR2 YFSETQ. In DNA form, the CDR3 reads TGCGCCAGCAGCCAGGAAGCGGGAGGGCCTGGGGGTGAGCAGTTCTTC. Translated: CASSQEAGGPGGEQFF. The variable domain in full, completed from reference TRBV5-1 and TRBJ2-1, reads KAGVTQTPRYLIKTRGQQVTLSCSPISGHRSVSWYQQTPGQGLQFLFEYFSETQRNKGNFPGRFSGRQFSNSRSEMNVSTLELGDSALYLCASSQEAGGPGGEQFFGPGTRLTVL.

This clone was recorded only once. V usage is TRBV20-1 and J usage is TRBJ1-3; D perhaps matches TRBD1 (6 bases). With 4 bases removed from V and 11 bases from J, the gap between germline ends came to 12 bases. CDR1 and CDR2 (germline): DFQATT, SNEGSKA (reference sequence). This CDR3 is 11 amino acids long. As DNA, the CDR3 is TGCAGTGCTACTCGACAGGAGGCCATATATTTT. Amino acids: CSATRQEAIYF.

The chain has TRBV14 and TRBJ2-5, with a tentative D call TRBD1 (6 bases). Trimming removed 4 bases from V and 1 base from J, with 10 bases in between. The CDR3 is made up of 14 amino acids. Germline V gene sequence: CDR1 SGHDN, CDR2 FVKESK. The CDR3 DNA reads TGTGCCAGCAGCCTGAACAGGGCCCAAGAGACCCAGTACTTC. It yields the protein CASSLNRAQETQYF.

This chain uses TRBV30 with TRBJ2-7; the D call may be TRBD1 or TRBD2 (5 bases each). In germline, CDR1 is GTSNPN, CDR2 SVGIG (reference sequence). The CDR3 is 15 residues long. V lost 2 bases to trimming and J lost 3 bases, with 17 bases between them. The CDR3 region has the DNA TGTGCCTGGAGTCGAGGGGTTACCGGGCTCTACGAGCAGTACTTC. Residues: CAWSRGVTGLYEQYF.

V usage is TRBV19 and J usage is TRBJ2-7; no firm D call. Trimming shortened V by 5 bases and J by 2 bases, and 13 bases separated the two germline ends. This CDR3 spans 14 amino acids. Germline assignment: CDR1 LNHDA and CDR2 SQIVND (reference sequence). The CDR3 protein is CASSPTPVTYEQYF. The CDR3 nucleotides are TGTGCCAGTAGTCCCACTCCGGTGACCTACGAGCAGTACTTC.

This clone appeared a few times. The chain has TRBV27 and TRBJ1-6, with D hard to call. Trimming removed 5 bases at V and 9 bases at J, with 14 bases between. From germline, CDR1 is MNHEY and CDR2 SMNVEV (reference sequence). The CDR3 extends over 14 amino acids. CDR3: CASSPGPDLSPLHF. The DNA for the CDR3 is TGTGCCAGCAGTCCCGGGCCAGACCTTTCACCCCTCCACTTT.

V and J are TRBV4-1 and TRBJ2-3; the match to TRBD1 covers 8 bases. The germline CDR1 and CDR2 sequences are MGHRA and YSYEKL. CDR3 length: 16 amino acids. Trimming at V came to 3 bases and at J to 1 base, leaving 6 bases not matched to a gene. For the CDR3, the DNA is TGCGCCAGCAGCCATCAGGACAGGGTCGGCACAGATACGCAGTATTTT. This gives the protein CASSHQDRVGTDTQYF.

This chain uses TRBV28 with TRBJ1-1; D is ambiguous. CDR3 length equals 14 residues. Between the trimmed V and J ends, which lost 3 bases and 1 base, there was a span of 9 bases. Germline loops: CDR1 MDHEN, CDR2 SYDVKM. The CDR3 DNA reads TGTGCCAGCAGTTTGGCCAGGAAGAACACTGAAGCTTTCTTT. Protein product: CASSLARKNTEAFF.

V usage is TRBV28 and J usage is TRBJ2-2, with 8 bases identical to TRBD2. V shed 8 bases, J shed 5 bases, and the junction held 7 bases outside the gene matches. In germline, CDR1 is MDHEN, CDR2 SYDVKM. The CDR3 is 14 amino acids. CDR3 sequence: CASFISGGTGELFF. CDR3 DNA: TGTGCCAGCTTTATATCGGGGGGGACCGGGGAGCTGTTTTTT. Combining the CDR3 with reference TRBV28 and TRBJ2-2 gives the whole variable domain DVKVTQSSRYLVKRTGEKVFLECVQDMDHENMFWYRQDPGLGLRLIYFSYDVKMKEKGDIPEGYSVSREKKERFSLILESASTNQTSMYLCASFISGGTGELFFGEGSRLTVL.

V and J are TRBV30 and TRBJ2-2; TRBD1 agrees at 7 bases. Germline lookup yields CDR1 GTSNPN and CDR2 SVGIG (reference sequence). The V and J ends lost 8 bases and 7 bases, in that order; junction bases with no gene match: 10. The CDR3 sequence is 13 residues long. The DNA for the CDR3 is TGTGCCCTGCGGGCAGGGGGTGTCGGGGAGCTGTTTTTT. It encodes CALRAGGVGELFF.

The chain joins TRBV28 to TRBJ2-7; 8 nucleotides align to TRBD2. Germline-derived CDR1 and CDR2 are MDHEN and SYDVKM. The CDR3 is 13 amino acids. The ends lost 2 bases at V and 6 bases at J; junction bases unmatched: 3. The CDR3 spells CASSLGLAGEQYF. DNA of the CDR3: TGTGCCAGCAGTTTAGGACTAGCTGGCGAGCAGTACTTC.